Following are 19 T cell receptor beta chains from one sample sequenced in a study of cytomegalovirus exposure and HLA in healthy donors (dated by TCRdb to the late 2010s). Receptor amplification or capture employed the immunoSEQ multiplex PCR assay. For the multiplex PCR, a mixture combining 60 forward primers for TCR Vbeta segments and 13 reverse primers for TCR Jbeta segments was used. What TCRdb holds here is the immuneACCESS table cut down to in-frame rearrangements. Part of the clones is not present; checked against another copy, under half of the missing clones reflect an unresolved V gene, and the others are unexplained. This sample holds roughly 110,000 clones; 70% to 85% were observed only once. The ten largest clones add up to 3% to 4.5% of the sample. Sequencing was performed on PBMCs. These TCRs come from a man aged 55 to 70 in good health and CMV-seronegative.

The rearrangement joins TRBV4-1 to TRBJ2-2, with D possibly matching TRBD1 (5 bases). The CDR3 is made up of 15 amino acids. The V gene's germline CDR1 is MGHRA and CDR2 YSYEKL. V was cut by 4 bases and J by 1 base, with 10 bases left in between. CDR3 in DNA: TGCGCCAGCAGCCCACCTACAGGGAACACCGGGGAGCTGTTTTTT. It is translated as CASSPPTGNTGELFF.

The V call is TRBV5-1, the J call TRBJ2-2; 8 nucleotides line up with TRBD1. In germline, CDR1 is SGHRS, CDR2 YFSETQ. The CDR3 sequence is 16 residues long. V shed 7 bases and J 2 bases; nucleotides not matched to a gene: 10. The CDR3 DNA is TGCGCCAGCCTCCCCCCTGGACAGGGCAACACCGGGGAGCTGTTTTTT. Protein product: CASLPPGQGNTGELFF.

V gene TRBV7-9 combines with J gene TRBJ1-6; D perhaps matches TRBD1 (6 bases). Germline CDR1 SEHNR, CDR2 FQNEAQ (reference sequence). This CDR3 has 15 amino acids. Trimming took 5 bases from V and 18 from J, leaving 26 bases between them. CDR3 coding DNA: TGTGCCAGCAGCCAGACGGGACAACCACTAACGCGAGACCACTTT. It is translated as CASSQTGQPLTRDHF.

This sequence joins TRBV9 and TRBJ2-3; possible D gene TRBD1, 5 bases. Germline-derived CDR1 and CDR2 are SGDLS and YYNGEE. The CDR3 totals 14 residues. V gave up 0 bases and J gave up 4 bases, with 9 bases separating them. The CDR3 loop is CASSVVAGSDTQYF. CDR3 DNA: TGTGCCAGCAGCGTAGTGGCAGGGTCAGATACGCAGTATTTT.

The chain links TRBV5-4 to TRBJ2-5, with 7 nucleotides matching TRBD2. Germline V gene sequence: CDR1 SGHNT, CDR2 YYREEE (reference sequence). The trim removed 5 bases at V and 4 bases at J, leaving 8 bases unmatched. CDR3 length: 14 amino acids. CDR3 nucleotides: TGTGCCAGCAGTCTGGCCGGGACTACAGAGACCCAGTACTTC. Translating it yields CASSLAGTTETQYF.

The chain has TRBV7-2 and TRBJ2-5, with TRBD1 identical over 9 bases. Germline V CDR1 and CDR2: SGHTA, FQGNSA. With V trimmed by 0 bases and J by 2 bases, 7 bases remained unmatched. This CDR3 is built from 17 residues. CDR3 region: CASSLARGTGFQETQYF. As DNA, the CDR3 is TGTGCCAGCAGCTTAGCGCGAGGGACAGGGTTTCAAGAGACCCAGTACTTC.

The chain couples TRBV14 to TRBJ2-1, with a tentative D call TRBD1 (6 bases). Germline-derived CDR1 and CDR2 are SGHDN and FVKESK. There are 13 residues in the CDR3. Trimming pared 4 bases from V and 9 bases from J, leaving 13 bases between. In DNA form, the CDR3 reads TGTGCCAGCAGCCCTCAATCGACAGGTGAGCAGTTCTTC. Translated: CASSPQSTGEQFF.

V usage is TRBV5-7 and J usage is TRBJ2-5; D may be TRBD1 (6 bases). TRBV5-7 is identified as an open reading frame with a role that is uncertain. The V gene lost 5 bases and the J gene lost 5 bases, with 13 bases spanning the gap. This CDR3 has 13 amino acids. The DNA of the CDR3 is TGTGCCAGCAGTTCTAAGAGGGGGGAGACCCAGTACTTC. Translating gives CASSSKRGETQYF.

The chain employs TRBV27 and TRBJ2-1; tentatively, D is TRBD1 (5 bases). Germline CDR1 reads MNHEY; CDR2 reads SMNVEV (reference sequence). The CDR3 totals 14 residues. V was shortened by 7 bases and J by 3 bases, with 13 bases between the two germline ends. The CDR3 DNA reads TGTGCCAGCAAGCCCCGACAGATCTACAATGAGCAGTTCTTC. Residues: CASKPRQIYNEQFF.

V gene TRBV7-3 combines with J gene TRBJ2-3; D not certain. The length of the CDR3 is 12 residues. The germline V gene encodes CDR1 SGHTA and CDR2 FQGTGA. The V end was cut by 5 bases, the J end by 6 bases, with 9 bases between. CDR3 in amino acids: CASSPGPDTQYF. CDR3 bases: TGTGCCAGCAGCCCAGGCCCCGATACGCAGTATTTT.

J is TRBJ2-3 and V is TRBV30; TRBD2 agrees at 11 bases. Germline loops: CDR1 GTSNPN, CDR2 SVGIG (reference sequence). The CDR3 totals 16 residues. V trimming: 3 bases; J trimming: 4 bases; junction bases outside the gene matches: 9. The CDR3 is CAWSPLAGGQADTQYF. The CDR3, as DNA: TGTGCCTGGAGCCCCTTAGCGGGGGGGCAGGCAGATACGCAGTATTTT.

The CDR3 DNA follows: TGTGCCAGCAGCTTAAACGGGGACAGGGCTGCCTACGAGCAGTACTTC. It translates to CASSLNGDRAAYEQYF. The gene calls are TRBV7-6 and TRBJ2-7; TRBD1 matches at 9 bases. Trimming took 2 bases from V and 2 from J; bases not matched to a gene: 7. CDR3 length equals 16 residues. The germline gives CDR1 SGHVS, CDR2 FNYEAQ.

The gene calls are TRBV11-3 and TRBJ2-1; 7 bases are a match to TRBD2. The germline V gene encodes CDR1 SGHNT and CDR2 YENEEA. V was clipped by 5 bases and J by 9 bases; unmatched bases: 10. The CDR3 has 14 residues. CDR3 region: CASSPGRGSGEQFF. The CDR3 DNA sequence: TGTGCCAGCAGCCCGGGGCGGGGGTCGGGTGAGCAGTTCTTC.

This chain links TRBV28 with TRBJ1-1; a weak D match, TRBD1 (5 bases). Germline V gene lookup returns CDR1 MDHEN and CDR2 SYDVKM. Trimming stripped 5 bases from V and 2 bases from J, with 21 bases between. The CDR3 has 17 residues. The CDR3 is CASSPRGGSPDNTEAFF. The CDR3 region has the DNA TGTGCCAGCAGTCCCCGCGGGGGGTCACCTGATAACACTGAAGCTTTCTTT. Supplemented by reference TRBV28 and TRBJ1-1, the full variable domain reads DVKVTQSSRYLVKRTGEKVFLECVQDMDHENMFWYRQDPGLGLRLIYFSYDVKMKEKGDIPEGYSVSREKKERFSLILESASTNQTSMYLCASSPRGGSPDNTEAFFGQGTRLTVV.

This rearrangement joins TRBV5-1 to TRBJ1-1, with TRBD1 matching over 7 bases. Germline V CDR1 and CDR2: SGHRS, YFSETQ. The CDR3 extends over 14 amino acids. Unmatched junction bases numbered 7, after V lost 4 bases and J lost 4 bases. The CDR3 loop reads CASSATGTSTEAFF. The CDR3 DNA reads TGCGCCAGCAGCGCGACAGGGACCAGCACTGAAGCTTTCTTT.

This clone was recorded a few times. The rearrangement uses TRBV27 and TRBJ2-3; 10 positions match TRBD2. The ends lost 5 bases at V and 2 bases at J; junction bases unmatched: 4. Germline CDR1 is MNHEY and CDR2 is SMNVEV (reference sequence). The CDR3 consists of 15 residues. CDR3 DNA: TGTGCCAGCAGTCCTGGACTAGCGGCCACAGATACGCAGTATTTT. Translation: CASSPGLAATDTQYF.

V usage is TRBV5-1 and J usage is TRBJ1-6; possibly TRBD1 for D (5 bases). Germline CDR1 and CDR2: SGHRS and YFSETQ. The ends were cut back, 3 bases at V and 7 bases at J, with 8 bases in the middle. The CDR3 consists of 13 residues. The CDR3 DNA reads TGCGCCAGCAGCTCCCAGGGCAATTCACCCCTCCACTTT. Protein product: CASSSQGNSPLHF.

The chain joins TRBV19 to TRBJ1-2; D might be TRBD1 (6 bases). This CDR3 has 14 residues. Germline loops: CDR1 LNHDA, CDR2 SQIVND (reference sequence). The ends were cut back, 6 bases at V and 6 bases at J, with 17 bases in the middle. The CDR3 sequence is CASRDDRQVHGYTF. The CDR3 DNA follows: TGTGCCAGTAGGGATGACAGACAGGTCCATGGCTACACCTTC.

V and J are TRBV4-3 and TRBJ1-6; perhaps TRBD1 as D (5 bases). Germline CDR1 LGHNA, CDR2 YSLEER. The CDR3 runs 16 residues. The V end lost 2 bases, the J end lost 7 bases, and 15 bases lay between the germline ends. The CDR3, as DNA: TGCGCCAGCAGCCAAACAGGTTCTGCCCCAAATTCACCCCTCCACTTT. Translation: CASSQTGSAPNSPLHF.